This T cell receptor (beta chain) was found in a study of Graves' ophthalmopathy and Graves' hyperthyroidism. Overall study: Specimen type is peripheral blood, obtained at initial diagnosis before any treatment.

This clonotype has a count of ten or more. This CDR3 region has 13 residues. The J segment lost 3 bases and the V segment lost 6 bases, leaving 4 bases of the junction unmatched. The sequenced template was RNA, covering the TCR beta CDR3 region. Scientists carried out first-round RT-PCR using HTBI primers and then a second-round multiplex PCR. Using its own MiXCR run on the multiplex PCR reads, TCRdb lists one record per CDR3 protein. The profile shows hundreds of thousands of distinct CDR3 sequences, roughly 21% of them singletons. Over 18 months of follow-up, stable hyperthyroidism required that no ophthalmopathy appear. Enrollment excluded any patients with other autoimmune diseases, uncontrolled infections, pregnancy or lactation.

The rearrangement uses TRBV12-3 or TRBV12-4 and TRBJ1-2; 7 nucleotides agree with TRBD1. This TCR came from a woman between 18 and 29 years old with stable Graves' hyperthyroidism. Sequenced material: peripheral blood. The CDR3: CASSKDRDYGYTF. The DNA of the CDR3 is TGTGCCAGCAGCAAAGACAGGGACTATGGCTACACCTTC.